The 7 T cell receptor beta chains in this list originate from one sample, sequenced in a study of breast tumors, draining lymph nodes, adjacent tissues. Breast cancer patients provided tissue from their axillary draining lymph nodes. TCRdb processed the multiplex PCR reads anew with MiXCR; each CDR3 protein has one entry. The sample includes 200,000 or so distinct CDR3 sequences, roughly 31% seen only once; the top ten take about 4.5%. Sequences were obtained from axillary lymph node tissue. The source is a female donor with breast cancer. Some clones in this sample may be carry-over from other donors' samples.

In this sample, this clonotype turned up many times. One end of the junction varies from germline; a read error may be responsible. This sequence joins TRBV20-1 and TRBJ1-2, with D possibly TRBD1 on 5 matching bases. Germline V lookup: CDR1 DFQATT, CDR2 SNEGSKA (reference sequence). The CDR3 spans 13 residues. For the CDR3, the DNA is TGCAGTGCTAGTACGGGGGGATCCTATGCCTACGCCTTC. Its protein is CSASTGGSYAYAF.

In its sample, this clonotype was seen once. Germline is not matched at one junction end, which may reflect a read error. The genes are TRBV7-9 and TRBJ1-3; D unclear. There are 13 residues in the CDR3. Looked up from germline, CDR1 is SEHNR and CDR2 is FQNEAQ (reference sequence). The DNA for the CDR3 is TGTGCCAGCAGCCCCAACGAAGGAAACGCCATATATTTT. Its protein product is CASSPNEGNAIYF.

This clonotype was observed at least ten times. The rearrangement joins TRBV2 to TRBJ1-2; D is undetermined. Germline CDR1 SNHLY, CDR2 FYNNEI. V was pared by 2 bases and J by 4 bases, with 5 bases between. The CDR3 spans 12 residues. The CDR3 loop reads CASSERTYGYTF. Here the CDR3 DNA reads TGTGCCAGCAGTGAAAGGACCTATGGCTACACCTTC.

Written as DNA, the CDR3 is TGTGCCTGGAGTTCCCTCGGGGCGAACATTCAGTACTTC. Amino acid sequence: CAWSSLGANIQYF. This chain connects TRBV30 to TRBJ2-4; D possibly uses TRBD1 or TRBD2 (5 bases each). Trimming pared 2 bases from V and 7 bases from J, leaving 12 bases between. CDR3 size: 13 residues. CDR1 and CDR2 (germline): GTSNPN, SVGIG (reference sequence).

Only a few counts were recorded for this clonotype. The J gene is TRBJ2-1, the V gene TRBV11-2; 14 bases agree with TRBD2. Per the germline V gene, CDR1 is SGHAT and CDR2 is FQNNGV. V shed 0 bases and J 7 bases; nucleotides not matched to a gene: 5. This CDR3 has 17 residues. The CDR3 DNA follows: TGTGCCAGCAGCTTAGAAAGACTAGCGGGGGGGCGGAATGAGCAGTTCTTC. Translated, it gives CASSLERLAGGRNEQFF. Looking up the rest from reference TRBV11-2 and TRBJ2-1 gives the full variable domain: EAGVAQSPRYKIIEKRQSVAFWCNPISGHATLYWYQQILGQGPKLLIQFQNNGVVDDSQLPKDRFSAERLKGVDSTLKIQPAKLEDSAVYLCASSLERLAGGRNEQFFGPGTRLTVL.

The chain combines TRBV29-1 with TRBJ2-7; TRBD1 or TRBD2 may be the D gene (5 bases each). Germline CDR1 and CDR2: SQVTM and ANQGSEA. V was trimmed by 4 bases and J by 3 bases, leaving 19 bases between them. There are 15 residues in the CDR3. In nucleotides, the CDR3 is TGCAGCGTTGGGACTTTTTCCTTGGGGCTCTACGAGCAGTACTTC. The encoded protein is CSVGTFSLGLYEQYF.

This clonotype was counted many times. This chain uses TRBV15 with TRBJ2-4; TRBD2 aligns across 7 bases. CDR3 length equals 17 residues. Germline V lookup: CDR1 LNHNV, CDR2 YYDKDF (reference sequence). Unmatched junction bases numbered 5, after V lost 0 bases and J lost 0 bases. CDR3 DNA sequence: TGTGCCACCAGCAGAGATTCGGGGGGACTAGCCAAAAACATTCAGTACTTC. Protein: CATSRDSGGLAKNIQYF.